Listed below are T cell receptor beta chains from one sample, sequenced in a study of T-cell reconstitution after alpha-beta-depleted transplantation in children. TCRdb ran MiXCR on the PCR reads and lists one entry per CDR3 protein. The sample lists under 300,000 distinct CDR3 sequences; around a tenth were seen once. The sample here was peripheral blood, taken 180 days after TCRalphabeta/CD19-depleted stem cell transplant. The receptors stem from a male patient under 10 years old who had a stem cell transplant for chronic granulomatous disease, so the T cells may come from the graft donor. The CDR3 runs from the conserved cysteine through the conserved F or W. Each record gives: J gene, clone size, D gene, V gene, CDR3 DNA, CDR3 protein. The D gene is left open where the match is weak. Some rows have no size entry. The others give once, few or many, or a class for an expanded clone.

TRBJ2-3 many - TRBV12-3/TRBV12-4 TGTGCCAGCAGCCCACAGGGTTATACGCAGTATTTT CASSPQGYTQYF
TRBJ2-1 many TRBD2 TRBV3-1 TGTGCCAGCAGCGGGATGGCGGGGGTATACAATGAGCAGTTCTTC CASSGMAGVYNEQFF
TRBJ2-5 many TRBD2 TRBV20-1 TGCAGTGCAAACCTAGCGGGGGTGGAAGAGACCCAGTACTTC CSANLAGVEETQYF
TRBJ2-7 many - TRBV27 TGTGCCAGCAGGGCCGCGGGACAAGCCTACGAGCAGTACTTC CASRAAGQAYEQYF
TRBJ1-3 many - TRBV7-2 TGTGCCAGCACAGGGAATCGCTCTGGAAACACCATATATTTT CASTGNRSGNTIYF
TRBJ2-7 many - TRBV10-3 TGTGCCATCAGTCGCCCCCCCGAGCAGTACTTC CAISRPPEQYF
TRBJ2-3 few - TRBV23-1 TGCGCCAGCAGTCCCGGCATGGATGGATGGGGAAAATCCACAGATACGCAGTATTTT CASSPGMDGWGKSTDTQYF
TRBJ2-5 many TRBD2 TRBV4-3 TGCGCCAGCAGTACGGGACTAGCGGAAGAGACCCAGTACTTC CASSTGLAEETQYF
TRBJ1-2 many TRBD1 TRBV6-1 TGTGCCAGCAGGACTGACAGGGAACCAAACTATGGCTACACCTTC CASRTDREPNYGYTF
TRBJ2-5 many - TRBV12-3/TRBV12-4 TGTGCCAGCAGCAGGGGCGGCAGGTTGGGGGAGACCCAGTACTTC CASSRGGRLGETQYF
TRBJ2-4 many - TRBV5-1 TGCGCCAGCATAGGGGGGCCTGAAAACATTCAGTACTTC CASIGGPENIQYF
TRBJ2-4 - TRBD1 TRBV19 TGTGCCAGTAGTAATCCGGGACAGGGAAAAAACATTCAGTACTTC CASSNPGQGKNIQYF
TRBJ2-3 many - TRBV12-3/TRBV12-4 TGTGCCAGCAAACCGGGGCCCACAGATACGCAGTATTTT CASKPGPTDTQYF
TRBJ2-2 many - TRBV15 TGTGCCACCAGCAGAGATCCCGGCACCGGGGAGCTGTTTTTT CATSRDPGTGELFF
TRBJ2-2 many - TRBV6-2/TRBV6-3 TGTGCCAGCAGCCCCAATGGCGCGGAGAACACCGGGGAGCTGTTTTTT CASSPNGAENTGELFF
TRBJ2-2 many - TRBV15 TGTGCCACCAGCAACGAGGGGGGAAGGGCGAACACCGGGGAGCTGTTTTTT CATSNEGGRANTGELFF
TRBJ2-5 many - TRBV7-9 TGTGCCAGCACCCTGGGACTTAATCCACTGTTGATCGAGACCCAGTACTTC CASTLGLNPLLIETQYF
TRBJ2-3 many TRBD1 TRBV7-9 TGTGCCAGCAGCTCTCCGGGACAGGGAGTTACGCAGTATTTT CASSSPGQGVTQYF
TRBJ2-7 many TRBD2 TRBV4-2 TGTGCCAGCAGCCCCCCGTCGACAGGGAGGGCTAGCGGGAGCGCCCAGCTACGCGAGCAGTACTTC CASSPPSTGRASGSAQLREQYF
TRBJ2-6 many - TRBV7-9 TGTGCCAGCAGTTCAACTCGCTCTGGGGCCAACGTCCTGACTTTC CASSSTRSGANVLTF
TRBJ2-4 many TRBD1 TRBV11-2 TGTGCCAGCAGCCAGGGGGAGCGGAACATTCAGTACTTC CASSQGERNIQYF
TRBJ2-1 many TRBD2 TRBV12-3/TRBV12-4 TGTGCCAGCAGCTCAGAGACCGGGACTAGCGGGAGGCTGTATGAGCAGTTCTTC CASSSETGTSGRLYEQFF
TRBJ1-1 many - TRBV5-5 TGTGCCAGCAGCCCAACAGGGACGAACACTGAAGCTTTCTTT CASSPTGTNTEAFF
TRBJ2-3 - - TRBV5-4 TGTGCCAGCAGCTTATATGGGAGAGATACGCAGTATTTT CASSLYGRDTQYF
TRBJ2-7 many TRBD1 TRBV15 TGTGCCACCAGCAGAGATAAGGGACAGGGACCCTTC CATSRDKGQGPF
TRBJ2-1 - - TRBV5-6 TGTGCCAGCAGCTCTCCCCCCAATGCATTATCCAATGAGCAGTTCTTC CASSSPPNALSNEQFF
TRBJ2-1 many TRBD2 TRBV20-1 TGCAGTGCTAAACCCCCACTAGCGGGGGGAAACAATGAGCAGTTCTTC CSAKPPLAGGNNEQFF
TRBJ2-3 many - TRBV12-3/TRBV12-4 TGTGCCAGCAGTTCTATGGACAGCACAGATACGCAGTATTTT CASSSMDSTDTQYF
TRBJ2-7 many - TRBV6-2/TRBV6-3 TGTGCCAGCAGACGCAGAAATTTATCCTACGAGCAGTACTTC CASRRRNLSYEQYF
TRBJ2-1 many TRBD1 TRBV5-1 TGCGCCAGCAGCAGTTCCGACAGGGGAATCTACAATGAGCAGTTCTTC CASSSSDRGIYNEQFF
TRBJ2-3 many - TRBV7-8 TGTGCCAGCAGTTCTCGGACAGATACGCAGTATTTT CASSSRTDTQYF
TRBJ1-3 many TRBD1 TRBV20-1 TGCAGTGCCGCCCCGACAGGGAGTGGAAACACCATATATTTT CSAAPTGSGNTIYF
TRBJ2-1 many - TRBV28 TGTGCCAGCAGTTTCACCGTTACCTACAATGAGCAGTTCTTC CASSFTVTYNEQFF
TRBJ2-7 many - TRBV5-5 TGTGCCAGCAGCTTGAGGGGTGAGGGGGTCTCCGAGCAGTACTTC CASSLRGEGVSEQYF
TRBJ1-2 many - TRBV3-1 TGTGCCAGCAGCCAAGATATTACGGGGAGAGATGGCTACACCTTC CASSQDITGRDGYTF